This TCR beta chain was obtained from a study of cytomegalovirus exposure and HLA in healthy donors. Overall study findings and caveats: Solely CMV serostatus was available to characterize immune exposure. Cytomegalovirus-associated TCR beta chains were listed, numbering roughly 150.

It was with 60 Vbeta and 13 Jbeta primers that the PCR ran. The assay was immunoSEQ multiplex PCR, and TCRdb's table has in-frame clones only and misses some. The sample lists more than 100,000 clones, roughly 73% seen once, with 1.1% in the top ten. This CDR3 region has 15 residues. The germline V gene has CDR1 SGDLS and CDR2 YYNGEE. V shed 6 bases and J 3 bases; nucleotides not matched to a gene: 4. Concerning this clone itself: Its antigen is not known.

The receptor comes from a male donor in good health and CMV-seronegative. The genes are TRBV9 and TRBJ2-5; 14 bases are shared with TRBD2. Sequencing was performed on PBMCs. The CDR3 is CASNQGLAGEETQYF. In DNA, the CDR3 is TGTGCCAGCAACCAGGGACTAGCGGGGGAAGAGACCCAGTACTTC.